This T cell receptor (beta chain) was captured by sequencing in a study of Graves' ophthalmopathy and Graves' hyperthyroidism. The CDR3 runs to 10 residues. Germline loops: CDR1 DFQATT, CDR2 SNEGSKA (reference sequence). Trimming removed 1 base from V and 8 bases from J, with 5 bases in between. The authors amplified TCR beta CDR3 regions from RNA transcripts. Amplification began with first-round RT-PCR using HTBI primers, then second-round multiplex PCR was performed. TCRdb passed the multiplex PCR reads through MiXCR, listing each CDR3 protein once. Here the sample spans 650,000 to 900,000 distinct CDR3 sequences, 40% being singletons.

The sequence derives from an adult man with Graves' ophthalmopathy. Specimen: peripheral blood. The chain is built from TRBV20-1 and TRBJ1-1; D remains unclear. CDR3 in amino acids: CSARGGEAFF. The CDR3 nucleotides are TGCAGTGCTAGAGGAGGGGAAGCTTTCTTT.